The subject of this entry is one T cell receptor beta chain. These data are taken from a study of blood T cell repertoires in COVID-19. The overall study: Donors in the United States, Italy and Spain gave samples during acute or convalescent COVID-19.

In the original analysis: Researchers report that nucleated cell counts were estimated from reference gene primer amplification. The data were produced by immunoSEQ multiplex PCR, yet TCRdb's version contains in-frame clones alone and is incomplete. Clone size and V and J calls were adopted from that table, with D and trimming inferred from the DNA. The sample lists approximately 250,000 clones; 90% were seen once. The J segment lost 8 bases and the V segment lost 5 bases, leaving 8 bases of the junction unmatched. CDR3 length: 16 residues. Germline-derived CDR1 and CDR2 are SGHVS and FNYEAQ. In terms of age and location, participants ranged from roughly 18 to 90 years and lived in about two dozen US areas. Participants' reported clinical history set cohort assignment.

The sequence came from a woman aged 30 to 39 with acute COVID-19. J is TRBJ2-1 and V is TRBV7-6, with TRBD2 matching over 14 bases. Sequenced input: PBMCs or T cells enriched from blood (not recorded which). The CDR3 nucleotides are TGTGCCAGCAGCAGGTCCGGGACTAGCGGGAGCTATGAGCAGTTCTTC. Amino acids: CASSRSGTSGSYEQFF.